The TCR beta chain described here comes from a study of T cells in Graves' hyperthyroidism and ophthalmopathy. J gave up 4 bases and V 0 bases, and 8 bases lay outside the gene matches. The CDR3 totals 16 residues. CDR1 is SGHRS and CDR2 is YFSETQ in the germline V gene. This clonotype is a singleton in its sample. The CDR3 regions of TCR beta were amplified from RNA transcripts. The HTBI primer set drove a first-round RT-PCR of the TCR CDR3. One entry per CDR3 protein, called by TCRdb with MiXCR from the multiplex PCR reads. The data show approximately 49,000 distinct CDR3 sequences, with roughly half seen just once and roughly a third held by the top ten.

The sequenced sample consisted of peripheral blood or thyroid tissue (not recorded which). J is TRBJ1-1 and V is TRBV5-1, with 8 positions matching TRBD1. This sequence originates from a man aged 18 to 29 with Graves' hyperthyroidism. DNA for the CDR3: TGCGCCAGCAGCTTGGCCGCAGGGGGCGCTTCCACTGAAGCTTTCTTT. Amino acid sequence: CASSLAAGGASTEAFF. The full variable domain, rest sourced from reference TRBV5-1 and TRBJ1-1, is KAGVTQTPRYLIKTRGQQVTLSCSPISGHRSVSWYQQTPGQGLQFLFEYFSETQRNKGNFPGRFSGRQFSNSRSEMNVSTLELGDSALYLCASSLAAGGASTEAFFGQGTRLTVV.